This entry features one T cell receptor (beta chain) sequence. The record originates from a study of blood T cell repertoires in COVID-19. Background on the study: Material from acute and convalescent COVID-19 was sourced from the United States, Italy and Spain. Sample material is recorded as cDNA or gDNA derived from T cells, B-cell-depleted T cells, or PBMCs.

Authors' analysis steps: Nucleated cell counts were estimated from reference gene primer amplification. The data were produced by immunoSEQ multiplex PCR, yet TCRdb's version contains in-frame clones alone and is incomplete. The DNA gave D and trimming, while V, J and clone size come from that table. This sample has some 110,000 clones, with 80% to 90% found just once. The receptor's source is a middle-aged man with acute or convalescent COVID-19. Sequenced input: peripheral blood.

The CDR3 reads CASSPGNYEQYF. CDR3 in DNA: TGTGCCAGTAGTCCCGGGAACTACGAGCAGTACTTC. The V gene is TRBV19, the J gene TRBJ2-7, with D tentatively TRBD2 (5 bases). Trimming took 5 bases from V and 3 from J, leaving 8 bases between them. The CDR3 is 12 residues long. Germline values: CDR1 LNHDA, CDR2 SQIVND (reference sequence).